The 9 T cell receptor beta chains below all came from one sample that was sequenced in a study of regulatory T cells in long-lasting Graves disease. As to time point: newly diagnosed GD, antithyroid drugs for less than 3 months. From RNA extracted from PBMCs, the TCR library was made. Through Arm-PCR of CDR3 regions and iRepertoire HTBI primers, TCR beta libraries were built. TCRdb processed the multiplex PCR reads anew with MiXCR; each CDR3 protein has one entry. The table shows about 620,000 distinct CDR3 sequences, with around 15% occurring only once. These sequences were also reported in another study, on T cells in Graves' hyperthyroidism and ophthalmopathy.

The material was peripheral blood mononuclear cells (PBMCs), obtained at new diagnosis, from a patient treated with antithyroid drugs. The receptors shown here come from a young woman with Graves disease.

This clonotype occurred many times. The V call is TRBV10-3, the J call TRBJ1-2; 8 bases are shared with TRBD1. The junction had 5 bases not matched to a gene; V was cut back by 9 bases and J by 8 bases. The germline CDR1 and CDR2 sequences are ENHRY and SYGVKD. The CDR3 has 11 amino acids. The CDR3 DNA reads as TGTGCCATTGGACAGGGACTGGGCTACACCTTC. Translated: CAIGQGLGYTF.

This clonotype was observed a handful of times. This sequence joins TRBV11-3 and TRBJ2-1; 11 bases map to TRBD2. Germline assignment: CDR1 SGHNT and CDR2 YENEEA. V shed 0 bases, J shed 6 bases, and the junction held 1 base outside the gene matches. The CDR3 contains 15 residues. The CDR3 coding sequence is TGTGCCAGCAGCTTAGACACTAGCGGGAGCAATGAGCAGTTCTTC. Encoded protein: CASSLDTSGSNEQFF.

In this sample, this clonotype turned up a few times. V is TRBV30 and J is TRBJ1-1; TRBD1 agrees at 12 bases. V trimming: 0 bases; J trimming: 7 bases; junction bases outside the gene matches: 3. The CDR3 totals 14 residues. CDR1 is GTSNPN, CDR2 SVGIG, per germline (reference sequence). The CDR3 DNA reads as TGTGCCTGGAGTGTGGGACAGGGGGCCTTTGAAGCTTTCTTT. Protein product: CAWSVGQGAFEAFF.

This clonotype was seen repeatedly, ten times or more. CDR3 sequence (DNA): TGTGCCAGCAAAGGGAGGGGGCAGGGGCTTGAAGCTTTCTTT. Its protein product is CASKGRGQGLEAFF. This rearrangement joins TRBV6-1 to TRBJ1-1, with 7 bases that match TRBD1. CDR3 size: 14 residues. Germline values: CDR1 MNHNS, CDR2 SASEGT. V lost 7 bases to trimming and J lost 7 bases; unmatched junction nucleotides: 12.

V is TRBV4-1 and J is TRBJ2-5, with D possibly matching TRBD2 (5 bases). Germline lookup yields CDR1 MGHRA and CDR2 YSYEKL. The CDR3 is 14 amino acids. V lost 1 base, J lost 3 bases, and 9 bases lay in between. The CDR3 DNA reads TGCGCCAGCAGCCAAGGGGTGGGAGAAGAGACCCAGTACTTC. It is translated as CASSQGVGEETQYF.

J is TRBJ2-2 and V is TRBV3-1; D not resolved. CDR3 length: 13 amino acids. V lost 3 bases and J lost 0, with 2 bases in between. The germline CDR1 and CDR2 sequences are LGHDT and YNNKEL (reference sequence). CDR3: CASSHANTGELFF. DNA for the CDR3: TGTGCCAGCAGCCATGCGAACACCGGGGAGCTGTTTTTT.

The table lists this clonotype with many counts. The chain combines TRBV28 with TRBJ1-1; D gene unclear. V was shortened by 8 bases and J by 0 bases, with 13 bases between the two germline ends. The length of the CDR3 is 14 residues. Germline V gene sequence: CDR1 MDHEN, CDR2 SYDVKM. The DNA of the CDR3 is TGTGCCAGCTCAATAGGGTTCATGAACACTGAAGCTTTCTTT. This translates into CASSIGFMNTEAFF.

This chain links TRBV9 with TRBJ2-3; TRBD2 aligns across 8 bases. Germline trimming cut 4 bases from V and 2 bases from J; bases unmatched to any gene: 12. CDR1 and CDR2 (germline): SGDLS, YYNGEE. The CDR3 runs to 17 residues. The CDR3 here is CASSRTSGLPLTDTQYF. The CDR3 DNA reads TGTGCCAGCAGCAGAACTAGCGGCCTCCCCCTCACAGATACGCAGTATTTT.

This chain joins TRBV6-2 or TRBV6-3 and TRBJ2-6; D is perhaps TRBD1 (6 bases). Trimming removed 2 bases from V and 0 bases from J, with 14 bases in between. This CDR3 contains 18 residues. The germline V gene encodes CDR1 MNHEY and CDR2 SVGEGT. The CDR3: CASSYGGRTSSGANVLTF. Written as DNA, the CDR3 is TGTGCCAGCAGTTACGGGGGCAGGACGAGCTCTGGGGCCAACGTCCTGACTTTC.